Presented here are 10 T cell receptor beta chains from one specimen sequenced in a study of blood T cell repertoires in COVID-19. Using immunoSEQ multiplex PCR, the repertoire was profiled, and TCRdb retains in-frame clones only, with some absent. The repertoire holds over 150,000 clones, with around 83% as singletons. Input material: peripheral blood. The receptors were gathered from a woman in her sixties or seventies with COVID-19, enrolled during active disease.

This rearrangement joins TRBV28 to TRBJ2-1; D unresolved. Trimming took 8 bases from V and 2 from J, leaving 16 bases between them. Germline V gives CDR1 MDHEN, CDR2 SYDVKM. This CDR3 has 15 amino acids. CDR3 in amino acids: CASSSVTHAYNEQFF. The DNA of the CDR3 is TGTGCCAGCTCCTCGGTGACTCATGCCTACAATGAGCAGTTCTTC.

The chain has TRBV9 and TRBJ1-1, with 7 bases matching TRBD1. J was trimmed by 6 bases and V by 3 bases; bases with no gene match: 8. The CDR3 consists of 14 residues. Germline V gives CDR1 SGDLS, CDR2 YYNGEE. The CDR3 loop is CASSGQQGPAEAFF. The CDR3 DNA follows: TGTGCCAGCAGCGGACAACAGGGGCCCGCTGAAGCTTTCTTT.

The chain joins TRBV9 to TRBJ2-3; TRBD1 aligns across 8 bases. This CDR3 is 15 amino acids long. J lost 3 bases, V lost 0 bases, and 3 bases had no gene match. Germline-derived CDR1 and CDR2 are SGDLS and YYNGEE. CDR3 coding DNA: TGTGCCAGCAGCGTAGGACAGGGGCTAACAGATACGCAGTATTTT. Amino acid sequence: CASSVGQGLTDTQYF.

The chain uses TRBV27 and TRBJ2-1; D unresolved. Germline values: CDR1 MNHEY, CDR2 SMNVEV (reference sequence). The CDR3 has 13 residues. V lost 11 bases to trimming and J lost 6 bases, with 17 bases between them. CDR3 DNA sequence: TGTGCCTCCTCGACTCAACGGTTCAATGAGCAGTTCTTC. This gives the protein CASSTQRFNEQFF.

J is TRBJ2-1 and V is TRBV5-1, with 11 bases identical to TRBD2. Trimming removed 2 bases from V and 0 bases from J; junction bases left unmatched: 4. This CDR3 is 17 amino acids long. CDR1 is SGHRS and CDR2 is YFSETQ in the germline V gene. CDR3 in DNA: TGCGCCAGCAGCTTATATAGCGGGAGGGCCTCCTACAATGAGCAGTTCTTC. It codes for CASSLYSGRASYNEQFF.

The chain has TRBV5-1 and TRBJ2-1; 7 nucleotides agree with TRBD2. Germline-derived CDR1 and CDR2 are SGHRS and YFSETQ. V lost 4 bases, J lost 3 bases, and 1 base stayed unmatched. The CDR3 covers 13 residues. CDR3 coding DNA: TGCGCCAGCAGCGGGGACTACTACAATGAGCAGTTCTTC. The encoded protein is CASSGDYYNEQFF.

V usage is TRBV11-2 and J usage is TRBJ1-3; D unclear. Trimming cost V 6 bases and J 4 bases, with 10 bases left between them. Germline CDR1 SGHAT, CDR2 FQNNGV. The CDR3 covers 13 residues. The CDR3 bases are TGTGCCAGCAGGTCGGGGTTCGGAAACACCATATATTTT. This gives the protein CASRSGFGNTIYF.

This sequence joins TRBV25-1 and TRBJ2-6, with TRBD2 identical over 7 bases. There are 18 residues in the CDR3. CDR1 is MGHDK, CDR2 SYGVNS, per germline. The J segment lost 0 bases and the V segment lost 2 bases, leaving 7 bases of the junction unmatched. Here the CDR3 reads CASSEVAGMSSGANVLTF. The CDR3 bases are TGTGCCAGCAGTGAAGTAGCGGGTATGAGCTCTGGGGCCAACGTCCTGACTTTC.

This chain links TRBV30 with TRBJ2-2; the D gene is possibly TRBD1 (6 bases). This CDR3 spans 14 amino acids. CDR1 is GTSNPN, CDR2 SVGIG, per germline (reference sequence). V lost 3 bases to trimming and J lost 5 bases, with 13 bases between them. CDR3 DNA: TGTGCCTGGAGAAAAGGACAGCCAACCGGGGAGCTGTTTTTT. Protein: CAWRKGQPTGELFF.

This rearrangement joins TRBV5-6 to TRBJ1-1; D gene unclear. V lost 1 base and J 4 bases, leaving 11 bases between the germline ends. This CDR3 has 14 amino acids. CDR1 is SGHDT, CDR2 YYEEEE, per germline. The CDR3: CASSLQFIATEAFF. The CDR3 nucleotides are TGTGCCAGCAGCTTGCAGTTCATCGCCACTGAAGCTTTCTTT.